The T cell receptor beta chain under discussion was sequenced for a study of memory CD4+ T cells and cytomegalovirus serostatus. This clone showed up just a few times. The sort gate was single viable CD3+CD4+CD8-CD45RO+ cells for memory CD4+ T cells. The protocol was immunoSEQ multiplex PCR, while the TCRdb copy is restricted to in-frame clones and leaves out a portion. The sample holds roughly 84,000 clones; 80% are singletons and the top ten take around 0.78%. This sequence was found in an adult in good health and CMV-seronegative. Sequencing was carried out using memory CD4+ T cells from blood.

CDR3 sequence reads: CSANLNTEAFF. The CDR3 coding sequence is TGCAGCGCGAACCTTAACACTGAAGCTTTCTTT. The chain couples TRBV29-1 to TRBJ1-1; no definite D call. Looked up from germline, CDR1 is SQVTM and CDR2 is ANQGSEA. Trimming left V 7 bases short and J 2 bases short, with 8 bases between. The CDR3 length is 11 residues.